The 6 T cell receptor beta chains below all came from one sample that was sequenced in a study of blood T cell repertoires in COVID-19. TCRdb keeps only in-frame clones here, not all; method: immunoSEQ multiplex PCR. In the table there are about 37,000 clones, roughly 86% of which are singletons. Sample: peripheral blood. Receptors were obtained from a human donor in a cohort sampled during active COVID-19.

This chain connects TRBV7-9 to TRBJ1-4; D might be TRBD1 (5 bases). Trimming pared 6 bases from V and 7 bases from J, leaving 18 bases between. The CDR3 runs to 15 residues. From germline, CDR1 is SEHNR and CDR2 FQNEAQ (reference sequence). CDR3 coding DNA: TGTGCCAGCAGGCGGGGGGATCTCCGCGTTGAAAAACTGTTTTTT. Residues: CASRRGDLRVEKLFF.

The rearrangement links TRBV7-9 to TRBJ1-3; unclear D gene. V dropped 5 bases and J dropped 9 bases, with 8 bases sitting between them. Germline values: CDR1 SEHNR, CDR2 FQNEAQ (reference sequence). The CDR3 totals 11 residues. In nucleotides, the CDR3 is TGTGCCAGCAGCCAGAGGGTCACCATATATTTT. It translates to CASSQRVTIYF.

The rearrangement joins TRBV6-6 to TRBJ1-1, with D perhaps TRBD1 (6 bases). V was trimmed by 4 bases and J by 0 bases, leaving 12 bases between them. This CDR3 comprises 15 residues. Looked up from germline, CDR1 is MNHNY and CDR2 is SVGAGI (reference sequence). The CDR3 spells CASSSGQPMNTEAFF. Here the CDR3 DNA reads TGTGCCAGCAGTTCTGGACAGCCCATGAACACTGAAGCTTTCTTT.

This clone was recorded once. This chain connects TRBV28 to TRBJ2-7; tentatively, D is TRBD1 (6 bases). Germline CDR1 is MDHEN and CDR2 is SYDVKM. The CDR3 sequence is 14 residues long. The V gene lost 1 base and the J gene lost 4 bases, with 11 bases spanning the gap. As DNA, the CDR3 is TGTGCCAGCAGTTTATACAGGGAGATTTACGAGCAGTACTTC. As protein: CASSLYREIYEQYF.

The CDR3 region is CASREQGVRTDTQYF. The CDR3 DNA is TGTGCCAGCAGGGAACAGGGGGTTCGGACAGATACGCAGTATTTT. V and J are TRBV28 and TRBJ2-3; 8 bases are a match to TRBD1. The CDR3 has 15 residues. V lost 6 bases and J lost 3; bases outside the gene matches: 8. CDR1 and CDR2 from the germline V gene are MDHEN and SYDVKM.

This clone was seen a few times. This chain joins TRBV7-9 and TRBJ1-1; D may be TRBD1 (6 bases). Trimming cost V 5 bases and J 0 bases, with 10 bases left between them. CDR1 SEHNR and CDR2 FQNEAQ come from the germline V gene (reference sequence). This CDR3 contains 14 residues. The CDR3 region is CASSLGQMNTEAFF. CDR3 nucleotide sequence: TGTGCCAGCAGCCTAGGACAGATGAACACTGAAGCTTTCTTT.